The 10 T cell receptor beta chains presented below share a single source sample, sequenced in a study of shared clonotypes between healthy human individuals. Naivety among CD8 cells was defined by CD45RO negativity and positive CCR7 selection, thereby excluding terminally differentiated effector memory CD45RA+ cells. Profiling relied on immunoSEQ multiplex PCR, and the TCRdb table lists in-frame clones only, not all of them. The sample holds nearly 2 million clones, about 95% seen once. The sequenced sample was naive CD8+ T cells sorted from blood. These receptor sequences come from a man younger than 30 in good health.

The V call is TRBV5-1, the J call TRBJ2-5; D possibly uses TRBD1 or TRBD2 (5 bases each). The CDR3 has 12 amino acids. The germline V gene encodes CDR1 SGHRS and CDR2 YFSETQ. V lost 5 bases and J 4 bases, leaving 9 bases between the germline ends. CDR3 nucleotide sequence: TGCGCCAGCAGATCCGGGACAGAGACCCAGTACTTC. Protein product: CASRSGTETQYF.

This chain links TRBV5-6 with TRBJ2-7, with 8 nucleotides matching TRBD2. CDR1 and CDR2 (germline): SGHDT, YYEEEE. V trimming: 0 bases; J trimming: 4 bases; junction bases outside the gene matches: 9. The CDR3 sequence is 16 residues long. In nucleotides, the CDR3 is TGTGCCAGCAGCTTGGAGGCTAGCGGGTTCTTTTACGAGCAGTACTTC. Translating gives CASSLEASGFFYEQYF.

V is TRBV7-6 and J is TRBJ2-5, with 7 bases aligning to TRBD2. Germline CDR1 is SGHVS and CDR2 is FNYEAQ. The CDR3 sequence is 16 residues long. V lost 5 bases to trimming and J lost 2 bases; unmatched junction nucleotides: 11. The CDR3 DNA is TGTGCCAGCAGCGAGACCTACGGGGGGATTCAAGAGACCCAGTACTTC. This encodes CASSETYGGIQETQYF.

V usage is TRBV6-6 and J usage is TRBJ2-1; D uncertain. Germline-derived CDR1 and CDR2 are MNHNY and SVGAGI (reference sequence). The CDR3 runs to 13 residues. The ends were cut back, 2 bases at V and 4 bases at J, with 6 bases in the middle. CDR3: CASSYVDYNEQFF. As DNA, the CDR3 is TGTGCCAGCAGTTACGTGGATTACAATGAGCAGTTCTTC.

This sequence joins TRBV7-9 and TRBJ2-5; D possibly corresponds to TRBD1 (5 bases). Germline-derived CDR1 and CDR2 are SEHNR and FQNEAQ (reference sequence). V was cut by 3 bases and J by 0 bases, with 17 bases left in between. The CDR3 runs to 17 residues. This CDR3 is CASSFIPPTEYQETQYF. The CDR3 DNA sequence: TGTGCCAGCAGCTTTATTCCCCCGACAGAGTACCAAGAGACCCAGTACTTC.

The V and J genes are TRBV11-2 and TRBJ2-1; 9 bases match TRBD2. Germline assignment: CDR1 SGHAT and CDR2 FQNNGV. V lost 1 base to trimming and J lost 8 bases; unmatched junction nucleotides: 3. There are 14 residues in the CDR3. The CDR3 region is CASSLGAGGYEQFF. For the CDR3, the DNA is TGTGCCAGCAGCTTAGGGGCGGGAGGGTATGAGCAGTTCTTC.

CDR3 in amino acids: CSVEDRVNTEAFF. The CDR3 nucleotides read TGCAGCGTTGAGGACAGGGTGAACACTGAAGCTTTCTTT. The chain couples TRBV29-1 to TRBJ1-1, with 8 bases that match TRBD1. Germline loops: CDR1 SQVTM, CDR2 ANQGSEA. This CDR3 spans 13 amino acids. Germline trimming cut 3 bases from V and 0 bases from J; bases unmatched to any gene: 0.

This clone appeared a few times. Other DNA sequences within the sample encode an identical CDR3. The rearrangement joins TRBV9 to TRBJ2-7, with TRBD2 as a possible D gene (6 bases). Trimming cost V 0 bases and J 2 bases, with 9 bases left between them. In germline, CDR1 is SGDLS, CDR2 YYNGEE. The CDR3 has 14 residues. The CDR3 reads CASSVGGGTYEQYF. The CDR3 DNA is TGTGCCAGCAGCGTAGGGGGCGGGACCTACGAGCAGTACTTC.

The chain carries TRBV7-9 and TRBJ1-4; D unresolved. Trimming stripped 5 bases from V and 10 bases from J, with 14 bases between. The length of the CDR3 is 13 residues. Germline assignment: CDR1 SEHNR and CDR2 FQNEAQ (reference sequence). Here the CDR3 reads CASSPFEFGKLFF. CDR3 DNA: TGTGCCAGCAGCCCGTTTGAGTTTGGAAAACTGTTTTTT. Full variable domain (remainder filled in from reference TRBV7-9 and TRBJ1-4): DTGVSQNPRHKITKRGQNVTFRCDPISEHNRLYWYRQTLGQGPEFLTYFQNEAQLEKSRLLSDRFSAERPKGSFSTLEIQRTEQGDSAMYLCASSPFEFGKLFFGSGTQLSVL.

Turning to this clone: Other DNA sequences in the sample encode the same CDR3. V usage is TRBV9 and J usage is TRBJ2-2; D unclear. The CDR3 covers 14 residues. The V and J ends lost 0 bases and 4 bases respectively, with 7 bases between them. The germline V gene has CDR1 SGDLS and CDR2 YYNGEE. In nucleotides, the CDR3 is TGTGCCAGCAGCGTAGGAGGTGGCACCGGGGAGCTGTTTTTT. Its translation: CASSVGGGTGELFF.